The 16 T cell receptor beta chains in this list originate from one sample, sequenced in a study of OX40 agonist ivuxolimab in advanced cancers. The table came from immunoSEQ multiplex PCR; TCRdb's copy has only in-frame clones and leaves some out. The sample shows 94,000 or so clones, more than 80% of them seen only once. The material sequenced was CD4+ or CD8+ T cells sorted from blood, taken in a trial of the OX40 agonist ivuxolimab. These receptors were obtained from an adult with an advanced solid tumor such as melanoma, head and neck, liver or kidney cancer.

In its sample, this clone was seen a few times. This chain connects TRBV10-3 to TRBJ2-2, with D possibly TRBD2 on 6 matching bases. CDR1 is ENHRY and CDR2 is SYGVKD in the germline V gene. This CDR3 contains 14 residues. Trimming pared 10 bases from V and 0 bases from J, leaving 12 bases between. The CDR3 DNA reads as TGTGCCAACCGCGGGGACTCGAACACCGGGGAGCTGTTTTTT. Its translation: CANRGDSNTGELFF.

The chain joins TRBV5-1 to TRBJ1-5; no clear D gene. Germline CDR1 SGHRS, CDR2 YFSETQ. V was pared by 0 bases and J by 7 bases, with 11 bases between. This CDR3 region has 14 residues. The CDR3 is CASSLDGLVQPQHF. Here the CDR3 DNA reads TGCGCCAGCAGCTTGGACGGGTTGGTACAGCCCCAGCATTTT.

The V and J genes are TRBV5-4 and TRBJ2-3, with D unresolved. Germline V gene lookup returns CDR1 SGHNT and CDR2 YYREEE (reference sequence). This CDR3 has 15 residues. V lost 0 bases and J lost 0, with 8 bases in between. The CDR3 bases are TGTGCCAGCAGCTTGGAACGGTCTAGCACAGATACGCAGTATTTT. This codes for CASSLERSSTDTQYF.

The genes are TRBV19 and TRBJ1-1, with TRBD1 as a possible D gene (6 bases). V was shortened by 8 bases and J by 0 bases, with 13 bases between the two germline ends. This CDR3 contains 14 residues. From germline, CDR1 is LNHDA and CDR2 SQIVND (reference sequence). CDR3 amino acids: CASQSGVVNTEAFF. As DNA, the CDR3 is TGTGCCAGTCAATCAGGGGTGGTGAACACTGAAGCTTTCTTT.

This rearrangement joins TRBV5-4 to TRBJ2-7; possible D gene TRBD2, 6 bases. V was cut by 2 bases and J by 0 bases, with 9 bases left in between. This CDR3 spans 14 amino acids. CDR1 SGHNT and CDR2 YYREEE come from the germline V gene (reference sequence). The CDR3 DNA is TGTGCCAGCAGCTTTGGGGGGACCTCCTACGAGCAGTACTTC. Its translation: CASSFGGTSYEQYF.

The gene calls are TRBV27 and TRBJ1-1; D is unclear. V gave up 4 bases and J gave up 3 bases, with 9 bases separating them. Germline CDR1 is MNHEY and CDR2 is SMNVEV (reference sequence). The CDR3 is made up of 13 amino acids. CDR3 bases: TGTGCCAGCAGTTGGTCGGGGTACACTGAAGCTTTCTTT. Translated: CASSWSGYTEAFF.

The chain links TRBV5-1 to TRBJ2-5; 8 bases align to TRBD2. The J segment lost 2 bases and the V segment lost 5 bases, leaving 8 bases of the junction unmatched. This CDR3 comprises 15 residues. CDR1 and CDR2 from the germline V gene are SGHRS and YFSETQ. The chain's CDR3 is CASRHLLAAQETQYF. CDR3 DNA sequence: TGCGCCAGCAGGCACTTACTAGCGGCGCAAGAGACCCAGTACTTC.

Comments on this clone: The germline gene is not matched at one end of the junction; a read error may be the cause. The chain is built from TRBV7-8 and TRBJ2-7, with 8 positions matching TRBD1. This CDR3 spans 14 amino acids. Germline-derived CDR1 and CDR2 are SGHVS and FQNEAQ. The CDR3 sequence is CASSLGQGGGEQYF. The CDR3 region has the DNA TGTGCCAGCAGTTTAGGACAGGGTGGTGGCGAGCAGTACTTC.

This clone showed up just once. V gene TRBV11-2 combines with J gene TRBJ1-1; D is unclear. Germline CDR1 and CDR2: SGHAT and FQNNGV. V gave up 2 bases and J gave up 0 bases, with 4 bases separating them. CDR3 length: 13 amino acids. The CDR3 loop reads CASSLQMNTEAFF. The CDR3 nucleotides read TGTGCCAGCAGCTTACAGATGAACACTGAAGCTTTCTTT.

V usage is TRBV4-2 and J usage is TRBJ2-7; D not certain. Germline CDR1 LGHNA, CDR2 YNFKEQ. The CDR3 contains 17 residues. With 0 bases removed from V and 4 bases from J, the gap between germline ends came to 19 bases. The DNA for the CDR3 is TGTGCCAGCAGCCAAGAGGCAGACCTAAGACGACCTTACGAGCAGTACTTC. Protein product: CASSQEADLRRPYEQYF.

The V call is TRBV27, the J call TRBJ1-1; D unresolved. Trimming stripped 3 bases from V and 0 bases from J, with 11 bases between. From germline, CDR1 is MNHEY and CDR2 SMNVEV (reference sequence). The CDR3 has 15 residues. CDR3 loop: CASSFLGELNTEAFF. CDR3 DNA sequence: TGTGCCAGCAGTTTCCTTGGGGAATTGAACACTGAAGCTTTCTTT.

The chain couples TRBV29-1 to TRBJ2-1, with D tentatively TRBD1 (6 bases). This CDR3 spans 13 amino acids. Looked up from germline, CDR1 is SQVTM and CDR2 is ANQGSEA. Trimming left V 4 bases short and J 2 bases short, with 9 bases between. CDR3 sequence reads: CSVGQVAYNEQFF. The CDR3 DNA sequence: TGCAGCGTTGGACAGGTGGCCTACAATGAGCAGTTCTTC.

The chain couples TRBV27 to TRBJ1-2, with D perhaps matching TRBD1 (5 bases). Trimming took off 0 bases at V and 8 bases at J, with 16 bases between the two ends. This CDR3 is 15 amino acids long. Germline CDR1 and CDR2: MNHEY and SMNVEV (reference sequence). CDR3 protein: CASSLSLGRAEGYTF. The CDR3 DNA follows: TGTGCCAGCAGTTTATCGCTTGGCAGGGCGGAGGGCTACACCTTC.

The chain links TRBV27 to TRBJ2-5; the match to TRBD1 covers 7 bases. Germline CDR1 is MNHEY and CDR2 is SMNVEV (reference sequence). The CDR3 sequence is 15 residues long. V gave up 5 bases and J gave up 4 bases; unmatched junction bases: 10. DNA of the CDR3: TGTGCCAGCAGTCAATCCGACAGGGTCGGAGAGACCCAGTACTTC. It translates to CASSQSDRVGETQYF.

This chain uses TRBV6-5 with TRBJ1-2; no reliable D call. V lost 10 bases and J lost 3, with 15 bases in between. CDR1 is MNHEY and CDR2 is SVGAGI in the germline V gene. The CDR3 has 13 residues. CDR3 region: CAIRASWDYGYTF. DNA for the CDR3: TGTGCCATCCGGGCTTCCTGGGACTATGGCTACACCTTC.

CDR3 region: CASSRGTGHYEQYF. CDR3 nucleotide sequence: TGCGCCAGCAGCCGGGGGACAGGGCACTACGAGCAGTACTTC. This rearrangement joins TRBV4-3 to TRBJ2-7, with 9 positions matching TRBD1. The CDR3 covers 14 residues. The ends lost 4 bases at V and 3 bases at J; junction bases unmatched: 4. The germline gives CDR1 LGHNA, CDR2 YSLEER.